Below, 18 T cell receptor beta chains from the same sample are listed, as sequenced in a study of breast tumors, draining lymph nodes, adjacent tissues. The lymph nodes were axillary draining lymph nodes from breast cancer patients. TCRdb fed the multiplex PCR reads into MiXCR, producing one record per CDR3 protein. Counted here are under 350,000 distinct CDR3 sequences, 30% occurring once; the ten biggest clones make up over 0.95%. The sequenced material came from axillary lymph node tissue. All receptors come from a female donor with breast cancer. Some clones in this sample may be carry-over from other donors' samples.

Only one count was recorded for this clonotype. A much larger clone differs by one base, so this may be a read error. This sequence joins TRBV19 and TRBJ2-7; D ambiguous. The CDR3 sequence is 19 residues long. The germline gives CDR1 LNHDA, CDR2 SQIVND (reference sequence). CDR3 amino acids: CASSIVRTRPGGTPYVQYF. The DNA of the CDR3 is TGTGCCAGTAGTATAGTCAGGACCAGACCCGGCGGTACCCCCTACGTGCAGTACTTC. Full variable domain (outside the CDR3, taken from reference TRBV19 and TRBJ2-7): DGGITQSPKYLFRKEGQNVTLSCEQNLNHDAMYWYRQDPGQGLRLIYYSQIVNDFQKGDIAEGYSVSREKKESFPLTVTSAQKNPTAFYLCASSIVRTRPGGTPYVQYFGPGTRLTVT.

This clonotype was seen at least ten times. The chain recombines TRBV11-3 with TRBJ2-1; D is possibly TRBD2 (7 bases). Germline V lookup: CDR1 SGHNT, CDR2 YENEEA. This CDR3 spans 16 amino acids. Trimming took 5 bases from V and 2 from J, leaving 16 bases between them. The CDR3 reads CASSRGAVPAYNEQFF. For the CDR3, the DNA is TGTGCCAGCAGCCGGGGGGCGGTTCCTGCCTACAATGAGCAGTTCTTC. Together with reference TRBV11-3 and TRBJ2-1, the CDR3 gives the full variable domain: EAGVVQSPRYKIIEKKQPVAFWCNPISGHNTLYWYLQNLGQGPELLIRYENEEAVDDSQLPKDRFSAERLKGVDSTLKIQPAELGDSAVYLCASSRGAVPAYNEQFFGPGTRLTVL.

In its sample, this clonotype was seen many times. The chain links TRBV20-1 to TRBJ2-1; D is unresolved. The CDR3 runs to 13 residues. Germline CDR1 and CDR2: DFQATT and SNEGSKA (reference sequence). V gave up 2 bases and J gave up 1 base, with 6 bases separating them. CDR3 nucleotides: TGCAGTGCTAGATTATCATCCTACAATGAGCAGTTCTTC. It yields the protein CSARLSSYNEQFF.

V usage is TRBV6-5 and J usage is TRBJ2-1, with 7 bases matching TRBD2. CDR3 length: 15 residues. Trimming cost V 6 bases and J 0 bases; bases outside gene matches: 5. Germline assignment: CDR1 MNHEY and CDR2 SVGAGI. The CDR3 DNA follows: TGTGCCAGCAGACCCACGGGAGGCTCCTACAATGAGCAGTTCTTC. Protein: CASRPTGGSYNEQFF.

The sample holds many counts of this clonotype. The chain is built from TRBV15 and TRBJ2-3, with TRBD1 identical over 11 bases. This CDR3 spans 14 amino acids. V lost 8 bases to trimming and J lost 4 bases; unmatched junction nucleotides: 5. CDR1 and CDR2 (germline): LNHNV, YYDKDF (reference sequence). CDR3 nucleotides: TGTGCCACCCGGTTGGGACAGGGGGCAGATACGCAGTATTTT. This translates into CATRLGQGADTQYF.

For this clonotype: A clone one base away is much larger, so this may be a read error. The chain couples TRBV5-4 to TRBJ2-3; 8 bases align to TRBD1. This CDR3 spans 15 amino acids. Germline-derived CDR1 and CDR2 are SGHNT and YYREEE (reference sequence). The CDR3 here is CASSLAGRGPDTQCF. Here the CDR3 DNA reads TGTGCCAGCAGCTTGGCAGGCAGGGGGCCAGATACGCAGTGTTTT.

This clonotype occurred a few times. CDR3 DNA: TGTGCCAGCAGTTACTTACAGGGGGCCAATGAGCAGTTCTTC. Its translation: CASSYLQGANEQFF. The chain employs TRBV6-5 and TRBJ2-1; TRBD1 matches 9 bases. The J segment lost 6 bases and the V segment lost 1 base, leaving 1 base of the junction unmatched. This CDR3 contains 14 residues. CDR1 and CDR2 from the germline V gene are MNHEY and SVGAGI.

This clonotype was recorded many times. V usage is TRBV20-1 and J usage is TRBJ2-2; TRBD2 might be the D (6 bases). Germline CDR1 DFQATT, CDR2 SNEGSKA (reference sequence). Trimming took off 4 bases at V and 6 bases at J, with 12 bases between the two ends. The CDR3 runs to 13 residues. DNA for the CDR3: TGCAGTGCTACAGCCGGGAGTGCCGGGGAGCTGTTTTTT. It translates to CSATAGSAGELFF.

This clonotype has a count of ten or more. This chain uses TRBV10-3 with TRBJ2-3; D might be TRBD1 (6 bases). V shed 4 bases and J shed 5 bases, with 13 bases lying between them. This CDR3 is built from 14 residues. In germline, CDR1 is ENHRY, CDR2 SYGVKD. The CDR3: CAISAGGSRDTQYF. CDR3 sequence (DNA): TGTGCCATCAGTGCTGGGGGCTCGAGAGATACGCAGTATTTT.

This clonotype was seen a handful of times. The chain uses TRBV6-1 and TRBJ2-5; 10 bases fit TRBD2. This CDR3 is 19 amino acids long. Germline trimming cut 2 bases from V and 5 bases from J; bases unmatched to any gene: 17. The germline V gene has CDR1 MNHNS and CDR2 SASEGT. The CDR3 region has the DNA TGTGCCAGCAGTGAAAAATTGGGGACAGCGGGAGGGTCTTGGGAGACCCAGTACTTC. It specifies CASSEKLGTAGGSWETQYF.

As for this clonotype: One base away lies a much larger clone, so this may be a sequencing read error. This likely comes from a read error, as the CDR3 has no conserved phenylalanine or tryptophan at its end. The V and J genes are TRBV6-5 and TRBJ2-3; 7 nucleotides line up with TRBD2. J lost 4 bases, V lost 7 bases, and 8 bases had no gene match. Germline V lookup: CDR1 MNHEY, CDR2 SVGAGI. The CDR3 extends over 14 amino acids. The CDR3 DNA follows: TGTGCCAGCAAAGCAAGCGGGATCCCAGATACGCAGTATTTA. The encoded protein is CASKASGIPDTQYL.

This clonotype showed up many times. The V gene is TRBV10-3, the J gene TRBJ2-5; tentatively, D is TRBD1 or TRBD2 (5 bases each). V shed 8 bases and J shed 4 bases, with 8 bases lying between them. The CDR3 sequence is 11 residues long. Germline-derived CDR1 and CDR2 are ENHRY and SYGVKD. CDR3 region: CAIGGGETQYF. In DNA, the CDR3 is TGTGCCATCGGGGGTGGAGAGACCCAGTACTTC.

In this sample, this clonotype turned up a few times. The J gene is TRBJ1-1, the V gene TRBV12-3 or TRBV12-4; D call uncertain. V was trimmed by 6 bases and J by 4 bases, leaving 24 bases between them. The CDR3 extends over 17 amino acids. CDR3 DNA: TGTGCCAGCAGCTCTTACCTTGACAAGGGTATGGGCACTGAAGCTTTCTTT. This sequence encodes CASSSYLDKGMGTEAFF.

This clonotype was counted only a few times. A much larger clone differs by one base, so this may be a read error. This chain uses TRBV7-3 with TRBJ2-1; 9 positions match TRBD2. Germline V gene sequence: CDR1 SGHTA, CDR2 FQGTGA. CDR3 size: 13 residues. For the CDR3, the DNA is TGTGTCAGCAGTGCTAGCGGGACGGGTGAGCAGTTCTTC. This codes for CVSSASGTGEQFF.

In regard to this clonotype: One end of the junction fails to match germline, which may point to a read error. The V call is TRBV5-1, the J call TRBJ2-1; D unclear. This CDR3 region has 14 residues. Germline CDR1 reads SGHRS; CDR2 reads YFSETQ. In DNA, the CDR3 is TGCGCCAGCACATCCGGGTCCTCCTACAACGAGCAGTTCTTC. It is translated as CASTSGSSYNEQFF.

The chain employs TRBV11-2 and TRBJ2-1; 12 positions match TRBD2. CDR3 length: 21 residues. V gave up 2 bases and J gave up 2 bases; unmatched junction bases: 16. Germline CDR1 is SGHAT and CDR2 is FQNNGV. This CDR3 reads CASSLIGGFRGLAGTYNEQFF. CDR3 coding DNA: TGTGCCAGCAGCTTAATAGGGGGATTCCGCGGACTAGCGGGAACCTACAATGAGCAGTTCTTC.

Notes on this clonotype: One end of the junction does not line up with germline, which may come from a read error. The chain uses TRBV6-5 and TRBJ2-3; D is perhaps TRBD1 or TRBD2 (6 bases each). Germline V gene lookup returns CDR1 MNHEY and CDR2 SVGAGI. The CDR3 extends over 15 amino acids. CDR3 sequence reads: CASSHSGAGTDTQYF. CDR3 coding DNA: TGTGCCAGCAGTCACTCGGGGGCAGGCACAGATACGCAGTATTTT.

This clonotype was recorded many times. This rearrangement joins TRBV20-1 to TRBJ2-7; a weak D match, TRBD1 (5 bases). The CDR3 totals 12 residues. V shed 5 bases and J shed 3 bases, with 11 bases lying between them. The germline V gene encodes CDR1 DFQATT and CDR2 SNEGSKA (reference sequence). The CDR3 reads CSASRVIYEQYF. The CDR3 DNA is TGCAGTGCTTCCAGGGTGATCTACGAGCAGTACTTC.